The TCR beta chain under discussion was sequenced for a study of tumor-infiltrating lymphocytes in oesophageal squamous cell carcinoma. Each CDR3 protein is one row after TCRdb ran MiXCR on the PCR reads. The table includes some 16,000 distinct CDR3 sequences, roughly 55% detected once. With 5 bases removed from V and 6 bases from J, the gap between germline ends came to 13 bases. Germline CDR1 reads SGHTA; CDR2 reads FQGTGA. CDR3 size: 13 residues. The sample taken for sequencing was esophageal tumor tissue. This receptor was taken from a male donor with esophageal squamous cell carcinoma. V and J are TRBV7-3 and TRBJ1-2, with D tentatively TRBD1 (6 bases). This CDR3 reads CASSHTGFDGYTF. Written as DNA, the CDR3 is TGTGCCAGCAGCCACACAGGGTTCGATGGCTACACCTTC.